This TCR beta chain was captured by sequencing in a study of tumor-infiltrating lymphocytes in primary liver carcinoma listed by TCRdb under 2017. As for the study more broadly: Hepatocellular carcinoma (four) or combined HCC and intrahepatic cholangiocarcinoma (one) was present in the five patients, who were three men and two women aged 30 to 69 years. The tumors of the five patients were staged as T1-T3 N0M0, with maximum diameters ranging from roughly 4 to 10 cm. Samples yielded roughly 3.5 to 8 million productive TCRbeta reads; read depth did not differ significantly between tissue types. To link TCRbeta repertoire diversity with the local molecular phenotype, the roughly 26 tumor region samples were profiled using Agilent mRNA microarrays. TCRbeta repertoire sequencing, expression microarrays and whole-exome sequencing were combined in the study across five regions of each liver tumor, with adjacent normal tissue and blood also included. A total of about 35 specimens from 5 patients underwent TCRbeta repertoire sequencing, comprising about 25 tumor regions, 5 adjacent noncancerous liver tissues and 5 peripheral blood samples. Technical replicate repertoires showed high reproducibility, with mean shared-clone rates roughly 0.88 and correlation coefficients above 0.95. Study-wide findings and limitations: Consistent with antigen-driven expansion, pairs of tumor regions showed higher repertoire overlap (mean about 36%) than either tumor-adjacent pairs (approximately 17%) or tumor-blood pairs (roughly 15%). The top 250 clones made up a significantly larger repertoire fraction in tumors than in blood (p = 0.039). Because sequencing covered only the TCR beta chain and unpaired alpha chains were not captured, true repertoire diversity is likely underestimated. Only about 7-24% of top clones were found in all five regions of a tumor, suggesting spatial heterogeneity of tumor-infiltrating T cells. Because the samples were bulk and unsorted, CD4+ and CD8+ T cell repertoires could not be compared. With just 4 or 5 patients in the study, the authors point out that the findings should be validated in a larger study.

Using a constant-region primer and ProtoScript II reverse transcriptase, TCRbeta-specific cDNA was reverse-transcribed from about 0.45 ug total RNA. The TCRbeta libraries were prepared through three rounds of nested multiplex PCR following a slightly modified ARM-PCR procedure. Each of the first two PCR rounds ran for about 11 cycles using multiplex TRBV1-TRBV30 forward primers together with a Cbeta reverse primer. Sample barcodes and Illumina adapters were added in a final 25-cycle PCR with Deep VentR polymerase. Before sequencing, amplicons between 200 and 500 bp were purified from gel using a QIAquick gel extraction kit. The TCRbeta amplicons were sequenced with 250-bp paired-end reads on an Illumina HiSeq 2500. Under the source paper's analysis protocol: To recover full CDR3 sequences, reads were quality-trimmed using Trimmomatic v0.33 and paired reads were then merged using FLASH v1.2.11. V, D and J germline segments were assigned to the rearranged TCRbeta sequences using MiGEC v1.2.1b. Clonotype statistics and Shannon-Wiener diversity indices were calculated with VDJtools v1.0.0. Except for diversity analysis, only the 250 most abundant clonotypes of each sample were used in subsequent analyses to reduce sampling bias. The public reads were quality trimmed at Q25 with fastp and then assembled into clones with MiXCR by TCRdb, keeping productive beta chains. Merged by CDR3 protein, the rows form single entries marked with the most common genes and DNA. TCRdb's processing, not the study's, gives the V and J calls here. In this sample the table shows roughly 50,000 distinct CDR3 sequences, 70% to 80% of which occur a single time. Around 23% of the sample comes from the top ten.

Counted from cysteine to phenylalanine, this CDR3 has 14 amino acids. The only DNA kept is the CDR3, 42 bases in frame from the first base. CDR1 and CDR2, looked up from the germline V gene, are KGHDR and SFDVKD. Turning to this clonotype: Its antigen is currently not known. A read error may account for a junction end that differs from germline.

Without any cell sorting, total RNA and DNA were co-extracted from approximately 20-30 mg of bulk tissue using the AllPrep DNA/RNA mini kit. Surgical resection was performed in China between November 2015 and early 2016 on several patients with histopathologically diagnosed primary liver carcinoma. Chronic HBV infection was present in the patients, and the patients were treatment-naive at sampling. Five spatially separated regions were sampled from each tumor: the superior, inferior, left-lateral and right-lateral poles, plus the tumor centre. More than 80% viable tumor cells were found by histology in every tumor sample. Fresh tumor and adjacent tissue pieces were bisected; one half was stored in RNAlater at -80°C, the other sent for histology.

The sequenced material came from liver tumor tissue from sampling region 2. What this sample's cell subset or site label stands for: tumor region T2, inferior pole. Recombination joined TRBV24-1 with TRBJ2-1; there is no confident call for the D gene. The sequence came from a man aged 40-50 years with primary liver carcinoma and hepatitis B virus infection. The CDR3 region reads CATSDETSYKEQFF. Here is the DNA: TGTGCCACTAGTGATGAGACTTCCTACAAAGAGCAGTTCTTC.